This TCR beta chain was retrieved from a study of STAT3 mutations in large granular lymphocyte leukemia. Turning to the study itself: Roughly half of the longitudinally sequenced T-LGLL patients carried detectable canonical activating STAT3 mutations.

With respect to this clone: Its antigen is currently unknown.

Overall study findings and caveats: Every T-LGLL patient had at least one immunodominant TCRbeta clonotype. After therapy, about 35% of the 18 patients switched clonotypes, all new clones STAT3 wild type.

Trimming took off 5 bases at V and 1 base at J, with 17 bases between the two ends. Germline lookup yields CDR1 SEHNR and CDR2 FQNEAQ (reference sequence). This CDR3 comprises 17 residues. Sequencing was performed with immunoSEQ multiplex PCR; in TCRdb, only in-frame clones are kept and a portion is missing. The sample holds about 24,000 clones; roughly 93% are singletons and the top ten take 6% to 6.5%. Sequencing was done on a sample of peripheral blood mononuclear cells. The V call is TRBV7-9, the J call TRBJ2-2, with unresolved D. This clonotype was sampled from a man aged 40-50 years with T-cell large granular lymphocyte leukemia. Some clones in this sample may be carry-over from other donors' samples. In DNA form, the CDR3 reads TGTGCCAGCAGCGACCATTTACTTGAGAGGAACACCGGGGAGCTGTTTTTT. Its translation: CASSDHLLERNTGELFF.